The 18 T cell receptor beta chains below were found in one sample sequenced in a study of cytomegalovirus exposure and HLA in healthy donors. PCR used 60 Vbeta primers and 13 Jbeta primers. The data were produced by immunoSEQ multiplex PCR, yet TCRdb's version contains in-frame clones alone and is incomplete. This table has roughly 45,000 clones, around 60% appearing once. Sequenced sample: PBMCs. These receptors originate from a man aged 60 to 75 in good health and CMV-seropositive.

Concerning this clone itself: One junction end does not reproduce the germline sequence, and a read error may be involved. The chain couples TRBV7-9 to TRBJ1-5; D not certain. The CDR3 runs to 12 residues. From germline, CDR1 is SEHNR and CDR2 FQNEAQ (reference sequence). CDR3 loop: CSSSFRDQPQHF. The CDR3 DNA reads TGTTCCAGCAGCTTCCGGGATCAGCCCCAGCATTTT.

This clone was seen a handful of times. The genes are TRBV27 and TRBJ1-4; D ambiguous. CDR1 is MNHEY and CDR2 is SMNVEV in the germline V gene (reference sequence). The CDR3 loop spans 13 amino acids. The V gene lost 5 bases and the J gene lost 0 bases, with 4 bases spanning the gap. CDR3 sequence reads: CASSPATNEKLFF. CDR3 sequence (DNA): TGTGCCAGCAGTCCAGCAACTAATGAAAAACTGTTTTTT.

The rearrangement uses TRBV18 and TRBJ1-3; TRBD1 might be the D (5 bases). Looked up from germline, CDR1 is KGHSH and CDR2 is LQKENI. CDR3 length: 13 amino acids. Trimming removed 5 bases from V and 0 bases from J, with 5 bases in between. The CDR3 DNA sequence: TGTGCCAGCTCAAGGGGCTCTGGAAACACCATATATTTT. Amino acids: CASSRGSGNTIYF.

V and J are TRBV27 and TRBJ1-6; no firm D call. CDR1 and CDR2 from the germline V gene are MNHEY and SMNVEV (reference sequence). Trimming took 0 bases from V and 4 from J, leaving 7 bases between them. The CDR3 loop spans 15 amino acids. The CDR3 sequence is CASSLSLSYNSPLHF. The CDR3 DNA reads TGTGCCAGCAGTTTATCGTTGTCTTATAATTCACCCCTCCACTTT.

The chain combines TRBV4-1 with TRBJ1-1, with a possible D match to TRBD1 (5 bases). The CDR3 spans 16 residues. Germline assignment: CDR1 MGHRA and CDR2 YSYEKL. V lost 0 bases, J lost 0 bases, and 11 bases lay in between. The CDR3 region is CASSQDLYRMNTEAFF. In nucleotides, the CDR3 is TGCGCCAGCAGCCAAGATCTTTACAGGATGAACACTGAAGCTTTCTTT.

The table lists this clone with a count of one. The rearrangement links TRBV10-2 to TRBJ1-4, with 7 bases that match TRBD1. V shed 2 bases and J 8 bases; nucleotides not matched to a gene: 8. Germline CDR1 reads WSHSY; CDR2 reads SAAADI. This CDR3 contains 15 residues. This CDR3 reads CASSEDDRVGEKLFF. DNA for the CDR3: TGCGCCAGCAGTGAGGACGACAGGGTGGGAGAAAAACTGTTTTTT.

This chain uses TRBV2 with TRBJ1-4, with D maybe TRBD1 (6 bases). Germline V gene data show CDR1 as SNHLY and CDR2 as FYNNEI. With 2 bases removed from V and 6 bases from J, the gap between germline ends came to 16 bases. The CDR3 has 16 residues. CDR3 nucleotides: TGTGCCAGCAGTGAAAGGTTGGGGGACATCCATGAAAAACTGTTTTTT. This codes for CASSERLGDIHEKLFF.

The V call is TRBV7-9, the J call TRBJ2-5; 7 bases align to TRBD1. The CDR3 runs 15 residues. V dropped 3 bases and J dropped 10; count of bases not matched to a gene: 14. Germline assignment: CDR1 SEHNR and CDR2 FQNEAQ (reference sequence). Written as DNA, the CDR3 is TGTGCCAGCAGCTTCCCGGAACAGGGGATCGGGAACCAGTACTTC. This translates into CASSFPEQGIGNQYF.

This chain uses TRBV9 with TRBJ2-1; D ambiguous. The CDR3 is 15 amino acids. CDR1 is SGDLS and CDR2 is YYNGEE in the germline V gene. V dropped 1 base and J dropped 0 bases, with 8 bases sitting between them. This CDR3 is CASSVYGGSYNEQFF. For the CDR3, the DNA is TGTGCCAGCAGCGTATACGGCGGCTCCTACAATGAGCAGTTCTTC. Full variable domain (outside the CDR3, taken from reference TRBV9 and TRBJ2-1): DSGVTQTPKHLITATGQRVTLRCSPRSGDLSVYWYQQSLDQGLQFLIQYYNGEERAKGNILERFSAQQFPDLHSELNLSSLELGDSALYFCASSVYGGSYNEQFFGPGTRLTVL.

V is TRBV28 and J is TRBJ1-5; D may be TRBD1 (6 bases). Germline V CDR1 and CDR2: MDHEN, SYDVKM. Trimming left V 5 bases short and J 7 bases short, with 18 bases between. The length of the CDR3 is 15 residues. CDR3 sequence: CASSPTGRARQPQHF. The CDR3 bases are TGTGCCAGCAGTCCCACAGGGCGGGCAAGGCAGCCCCAGCATTTT.

The chain has TRBV6-6 and TRBJ1-5; TRBD1 matches 8 bases. Germline V gives CDR1 MNHNY, CDR2 SVGAGI (reference sequence). The trim removed 6 bases at V and 3 bases at J, leaving 10 bases unmatched. There are 16 residues in the CDR3. DNA of the CDR3: TGTGCCAGCAGCCCCAGGACAGGGCCCGACAATCAGCCCCAGCATTTT. Amino acids: CASSPRTGPDNQPQHF.

This chain uses TRBV6-4 with TRBJ2-3; 7 bases are a match to TRBD1. V was pared by 7 bases and J by 3 bases, with 16 bases of the junction left unmatched. This CDR3 is built from 17 residues. Germline CDR1 is MRHNA and CDR2 is SNTAGT. CDR3: CASTPRGKRKETDTQYF. In DNA form, the CDR3 reads TGTGCCAGCACCCCCAGGGGGAAGAGAAAGGAAACAGATACGCAGTATTTT.

The chain has TRBV9 and TRBJ2-5; D unresolved. Germline V gene lookup returns CDR1 SGDLS and CDR2 YYNGEE. V was cut by 3 bases and J by 1 base, with 7 bases left in between. The CDR3 has 13 residues. The CDR3 sequence: CASSGSPQETQYF. The CDR3 coding sequence is TGTGCCAGCAGCGGGAGCCCCCAAGAGACCCAGTACTTC. The variable domain in full, with the rest retrieved from reference TRBV9 and TRBJ2-5, is DSGVTQTPKHLITATGQRVTLRCSPRSGDLSVYWYQQSLDQGLQFLIQYYNGEERAKGNILERFSAQQFPDLHSELNLSSLELGDSALYFCASSGSPQETQYFGPGTRLLVL.

V gene TRBV30 combines with J gene TRBJ2-5, with D possibly being TRBD1 (6 bases). Trimming removed 4 bases at V and 4 bases at J, with 10 bases between. Germline-derived CDR1 and CDR2 are GTSNPN and SVGIG (reference sequence). CDR3 length equals 12 residues. The CDR3 loop reads CAWNRAGETQYF. The CDR3, as DNA: TGTGCCTGGAACAGGGCGGGAGAGACCCAGTACTTC.

The rearrangement uses TRBV27 and TRBJ2-7; D is unresolved. CDR1 MNHEY and CDR2 SMNVEV come from the germline V gene (reference sequence). The CDR3 has 13 amino acids. V was shortened by 4 bases and J by 3 bases, with 10 bases between the two germline ends. For the CDR3, the DNA is TGTGCCAGCAGTTCCCCCGGTGGCTACGAGCAGTACTTC. Protein sequence: CASSSPGGYEQYF.

This chain links TRBV27 with TRBJ2-5; D not certain. Trimming took off 0 bases at V and 4 bases at J, with 15 bases between the two ends. The CDR3 runs 16 residues. Germline CDR1 reads MNHEY; CDR2 reads SMNVEV (reference sequence). As DNA, the CDR3 is TGTGCCAGCAGTTTATCGAGGCCGGTCTTTGGAGAGACCCAGTACTTC. It specifies CASSLSRPVFGETQYF.

This clone appeared a few times. The V call is TRBV4-1, the J call TRBJ1-4, with D possibly TRBD1 on 5 matching bases. There are 15 residues in the CDR3. CDR1 and CDR2 from the germline V gene are MGHRA and YSYEKL. The V end lost 2 bases, the J end lost 4 bases, and 11 bases lay between the germline ends. This CDR3 reads CASSQTQGYNEKLFF. CDR3 DNA sequence: TGCGCCAGCAGCCAAACTCAGGGTTATAATGAAAAACTGTTTTTT.

V usage is TRBV11-2 and J usage is TRBJ2-7; 10 bases fit TRBD1. V was pared by 5 bases and J by 5 bases, with 9 bases of the junction left unmatched. This CDR3 spans 15 amino acids. Germline CDR1 SGHAT, CDR2 FQNNGV. The CDR3 coding sequence is TGTGCCAGCAGCAACCCCGGGACAGGGGACGACGAGCAGTACTTC. Its translation is CASSNPGTGDDEQYF.